This entry lists 17 T cell receptor beta chains sequenced from one sample in a study of T-cell reconstitution after alpha-beta-depleted transplantation in children. TCRbeta library preparation incorporated unique molecular identifiers. MiXCR was run by TCRdb on the PCR reads, yielding one entry per CDR3 protein. Here the sample spans over 200,000 distinct CDR3 sequences, under 9.5% being singletons. Here the sequenced sample was PBMCs from the stem cell graft donor, taken from the stem cell graft. These TCRs come from a human donor who donated a stem cell graft to a child with acute lymphoblastic leukemia.

This clonotype occurred many times. V and J are TRBV20-1 and TRBJ1-5; D perhaps matches TRBD1 (6 bases). The V end was cut by 6 bases, the J end by 3 bases, with 12 bases between. Per the germline V gene, CDR1 is DFQATT and CDR2 is SNEGSKA (reference sequence). This CDR3 has 13 residues. Here the CDR3 reads CSAGGDPNQPQHF. In nucleotides, the CDR3 is TGCAGTGCAGGGGGGGACCCCAATCAGCCCCAGCATTTT.

This clonotype was picked up many times. This rearrangement joins TRBV12-3 or TRBV12-4 to TRBJ1-1, with D tentatively TRBD1 (6 bases). Deletions cut 6 bases from V and 2 bases from J, with 10 bases between. This CDR3 region has 13 residues. The CDR3 sequence is CASRGGSNTEAFF. CDR3 DNA: TGTGCCAGCAGAGGGGGAAGCAACACTGAAGCTTTCTTT.

This clonotype was seen repeatedly, ten times or more. V gene TRBV12-3 or TRBV12-4 combines with J gene TRBJ1-2; the D is unclear. The CDR3 covers 14 residues. The V and J ends lost 5 bases and 7 bases respectively, with 17 bases between them. The CDR3 loop is CASSGTGIWGGYTF. DNA for the CDR3: TGTGCCAGCAGTGGAACCGGGATTTGGGGTGGCTACACCTTC.

The chain recombines TRBV5-8 with TRBJ2-1, with 9 bases aligning to TRBD2. From germline, CDR1 is SGHTS and CDR2 YDEGEE. This CDR3 is 15 amino acids long. Trimming at V came to 6 bases and at J to 7 bases, leaving 11 bases not matched to a gene. The CDR3 sequence is CASTIVALAGNEQFF. Here the CDR3 DNA reads TGTGCCAGCACCATCGTGGCACTAGCGGGTAATGAGCAGTTCTTC.

This clonotype was seen ten or more times. This chain links TRBV7-2 with TRBJ2-1, with 8 bases lining up with TRBD2. The germline V gene has CDR1 SGHTA and CDR2 FQGNSA. Trimming took 5 bases from V and 5 from J; bases not matched to a gene: 11. The CDR3 contains 16 residues. The CDR3 here is CASSPLPGLVNNEQFF. The CDR3 coding sequence is TGTGCCAGCAGCCCCCTACCGGGACTAGTCAACAATGAGCAGTTCTTC.

The chain links TRBV29-1 to TRBJ1-5; 8 bases match TRBD1. Germline CDR1 and CDR2: SQVTM and ANQGSEA. The CDR3 length is 14 residues. V lost 7 bases to trimming and J lost 7 bases; unmatched junction nucleotides: 12. This CDR3 is CSASTGGLGQPQHF. In DNA, the CDR3 is TGCAGCGCCTCCACAGGGGGTTTAGGACAGCCCCAGCATTTT. Variable domain in full (rest from reference TRBV29-1 and TRBJ1-5): SAVISQKPSRDICQRGTSLTIQCQVDSQVTMMFWYRQQPGQSLTLIATANQGSEATYESGFVIDKFPISRPNLTFSTLTVSNMSPEDSSIYLCSASTGGLGQPQHFGDGTRLSIL.

This clonotype was observed at least ten times. J is TRBJ2-3 and V is TRBV4-3; tentatively, D is TRBD2 (5 bases). Germline lookup yields CDR1 LGHNA and CDR2 YSLEER. Trimming took 2 bases from V and 5 from J, leaving 8 bases between them. The CDR3 loop spans 13 amino acids. CDR3 protein: CASSQFRGDTQYF. CDR3 nucleotides: TGCGCCAGCAGCCAATTCCGGGGAGATACGCAGTATTTT.

This sequence joins TRBV30 and TRBJ2-1; weak D call: TRBD2 (6 bases). The CDR3 length is 11 residues. The V end was cut by 4 bases, the J end by 8 bases, with 9 bases between. Germline CDR1 and CDR2: GTSNPN and SVGIG (reference sequence). CDR3 bases: TGTGCCTGGACAGGAGGGGATGAGCAGTTCTTC. Its protein is CAWTGGDEQFF. Using reference TRBV30 and TRBJ2-1 for the parts outside the CDR3, the full variable domain is SQTIHQWPATLVQPVGSPLSLECTVEGTSNPNLYWYRQAAGRGLQLLFYSVGIGQISSEVPQNLSASRPQDRQFILSSKKLLLSDSGFYLCAWTGGDEQFFGPGTRLTVL.

The V and J genes are TRBV15 and TRBJ1-4; 10 bases line up with TRBD1. This CDR3 spans 14 amino acids. V trimming: 5 bases; J trimming: 7 bases; junction bases outside the gene matches: 4. Germline V gene data show CDR1 as LNHNV and CDR2 as YYDKDF (reference sequence). The CDR3 protein is CATSQGQGFEKLFF. The CDR3 nucleotides are TGTGCCACCAGCCAGGGACAGGGGTTTGAAAAACTGTTTTTT.

This clonotype was recorded at least ten times. The gene calls are TRBV7-2 and TRBJ1-5, with D possibly TRBD1 on 6 matching bases. The germline V gene encodes CDR1 SGHTA and CDR2 FQGNSA. V was trimmed by 8 bases and J by 7 bases, leaving 15 bases between them. The CDR3 is 13 amino acids. CDR3 sequence: CASATGLEQPQHF. As DNA, the CDR3 is TGTGCCAGCGCCACAGGGCTAGAACAGCCCCAGCATTTT.

This clonotype was recorded at least ten times. The V gene is TRBV10-3, the J gene TRBJ2-6; D might be TRBD1 (5 bases). V lost 7 bases to trimming and J lost 9 bases, with 22 bases between them. CDR1 is ENHRY and CDR2 is SYGVKD in the germline V gene. The CDR3 covers 16 residues. The CDR3 region is CAIKVLGSTGGNVLTF. The CDR3, as DNA: TGTGCCATCAAGGTCCTGGGATCAACAGGCGGCAACGTCCTGACTTTC.

This clonotype has at least ten counts. The V and J genes are TRBV29-1 and TRBJ2-1; perhaps TRBD2 as D (6 bases). Germline CDR1 and CDR2: SQVTM and ANQGSEA. This CDR3 is built from 11 residues. Trimming took 8 bases from V and 7 from J, leaving 12 bases between them. CDR3 sequence reads: CSSRRGNEQFF. CDR3 nucleotides: TGCAGCTCCCGACGGGGGAATGAGCAGTTCTTC.

This clonotype was recorded at least ten times. The chain links TRBV3-1 to TRBJ1-2; 8 bases are shared with TRBD1. The CDR3 is 15 residues long. V trimming: 1 base; J trimming: 3 bases; junction bases outside the gene matches: 4. In germline, CDR1 is LGHDT, CDR2 YNNKEL (reference sequence). CDR3 protein: CASSQGGQGYYGYTF. The CDR3 nucleotides are TGTGCCAGCAGCCAAGGAGGACAGGGTTACTATGGCTACACCTTC.

This clonotype was counted ten times or more. The chain's CDR3 is CAIRTRGDTQYF. In DNA form, the CDR3 reads TGTGCCATCAGGACGAGGGGCGATACGCAGTATTTT. The rearrangement uses TRBV10-3 and TRBJ2-3; D possibly uses TRBD1 or TRBD2 (5 bases each). The CDR3 runs 12 residues. CDR1 and CDR2 (germline): ENHRY, SYGVKD. V was shortened by 6 bases and J by 6 bases, with 10 bases between the two germline ends.

The V and J genes are TRBV7-9 and TRBJ1-4; D remains ambiguous. This CDR3 region has 15 residues. Germline V CDR1 and CDR2: SEHNR, FQNEAQ (reference sequence). V lost 5 bases and J lost 0, with 10 bases in between. The CDR3 loop reads CASSLTNPTNEKLFF. For the CDR3, the DNA is TGTGCCAGCAGCCTCACTAACCCAACTAATGAAAAACTGTTTTTT.

The rearrangement uses TRBV3-1 and TRBJ2-1; 9 nucleotides line up with TRBD1. Trimming at V came to 3 bases and at J to 7 bases, leaving 4 bases not matched to a gene. Per germline, CDR1 LGHDT and CDR2 YNNKEL (reference sequence). This CDR3 is 14 amino acids long. CDR3 nucleotide sequence: TGTGCCAGCAGCCAGTTGGACAGGGGAAATGAGCAGTTCTTC. The encoded protein is CASSQLDRGNEQFF.

Comments on this clonotype: One base away lies a much larger clone, so this may be a sequencing read error. The J gene is TRBJ2-5, the V gene TRBV12-3 or TRBV12-4; 11 nucleotides agree with TRBD1. With 4 bases clipped from V and 4 bases from J, the junction kept 5 bases outside the gene matches. The CDR3 covers 15 residues. DNA for the CDR3: TGTGCCAGCAGTTCCTCGGACAGGGGGCGAGAGACCCAGTACTTC. Protein: CASSSSDRGRETQYF.